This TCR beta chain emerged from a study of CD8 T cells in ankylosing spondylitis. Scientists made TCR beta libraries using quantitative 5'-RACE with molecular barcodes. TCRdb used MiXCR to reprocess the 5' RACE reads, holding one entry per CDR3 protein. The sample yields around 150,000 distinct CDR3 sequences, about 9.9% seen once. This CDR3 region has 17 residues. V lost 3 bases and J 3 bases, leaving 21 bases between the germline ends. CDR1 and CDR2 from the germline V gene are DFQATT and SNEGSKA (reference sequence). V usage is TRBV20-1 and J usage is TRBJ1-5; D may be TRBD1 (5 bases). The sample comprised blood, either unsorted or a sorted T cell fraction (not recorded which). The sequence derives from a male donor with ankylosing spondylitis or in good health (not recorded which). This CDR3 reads CSAREPLAGLNNQPQHF. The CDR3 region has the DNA TGCAGTGCTAGGGAACCTTTGGCAGGGCTCAACAATCAGCCCCAGCATTTT.